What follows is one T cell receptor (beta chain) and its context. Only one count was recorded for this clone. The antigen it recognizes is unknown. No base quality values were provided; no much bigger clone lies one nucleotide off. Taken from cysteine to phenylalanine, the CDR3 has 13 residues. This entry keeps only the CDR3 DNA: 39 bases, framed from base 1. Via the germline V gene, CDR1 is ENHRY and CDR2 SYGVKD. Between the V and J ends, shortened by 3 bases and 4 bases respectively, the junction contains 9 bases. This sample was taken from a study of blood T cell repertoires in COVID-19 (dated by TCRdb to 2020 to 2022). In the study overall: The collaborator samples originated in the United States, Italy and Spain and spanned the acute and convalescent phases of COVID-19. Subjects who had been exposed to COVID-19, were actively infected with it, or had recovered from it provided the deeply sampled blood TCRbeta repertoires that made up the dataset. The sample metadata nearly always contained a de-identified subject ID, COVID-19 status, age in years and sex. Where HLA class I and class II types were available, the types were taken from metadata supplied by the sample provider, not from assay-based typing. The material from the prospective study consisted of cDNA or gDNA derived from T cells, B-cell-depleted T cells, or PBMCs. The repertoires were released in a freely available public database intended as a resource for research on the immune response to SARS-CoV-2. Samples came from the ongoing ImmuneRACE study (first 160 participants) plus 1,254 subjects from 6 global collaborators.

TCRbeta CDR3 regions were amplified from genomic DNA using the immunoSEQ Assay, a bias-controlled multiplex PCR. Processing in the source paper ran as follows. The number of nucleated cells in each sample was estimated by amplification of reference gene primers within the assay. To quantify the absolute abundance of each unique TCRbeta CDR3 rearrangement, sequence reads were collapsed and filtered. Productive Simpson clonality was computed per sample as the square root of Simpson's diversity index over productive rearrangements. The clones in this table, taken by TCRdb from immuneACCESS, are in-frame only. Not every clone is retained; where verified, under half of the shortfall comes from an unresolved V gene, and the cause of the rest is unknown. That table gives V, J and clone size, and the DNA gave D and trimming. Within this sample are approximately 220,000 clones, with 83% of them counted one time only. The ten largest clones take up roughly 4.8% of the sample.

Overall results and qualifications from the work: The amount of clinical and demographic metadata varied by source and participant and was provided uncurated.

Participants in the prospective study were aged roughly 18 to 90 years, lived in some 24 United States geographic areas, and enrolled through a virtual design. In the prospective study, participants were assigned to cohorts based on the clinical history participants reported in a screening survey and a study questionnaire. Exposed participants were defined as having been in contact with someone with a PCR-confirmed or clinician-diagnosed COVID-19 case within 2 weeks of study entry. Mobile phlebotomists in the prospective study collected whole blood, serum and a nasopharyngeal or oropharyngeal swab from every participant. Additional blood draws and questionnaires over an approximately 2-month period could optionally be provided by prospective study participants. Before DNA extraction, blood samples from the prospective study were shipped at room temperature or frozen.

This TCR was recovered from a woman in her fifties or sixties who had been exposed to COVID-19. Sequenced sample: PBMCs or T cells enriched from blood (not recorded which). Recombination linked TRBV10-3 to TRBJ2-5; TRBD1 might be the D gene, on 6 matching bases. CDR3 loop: CAISETRGETQYF. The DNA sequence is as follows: TGTGCCATCAGTGAAACCAGGGGAGAGACCCAGTACTTC.